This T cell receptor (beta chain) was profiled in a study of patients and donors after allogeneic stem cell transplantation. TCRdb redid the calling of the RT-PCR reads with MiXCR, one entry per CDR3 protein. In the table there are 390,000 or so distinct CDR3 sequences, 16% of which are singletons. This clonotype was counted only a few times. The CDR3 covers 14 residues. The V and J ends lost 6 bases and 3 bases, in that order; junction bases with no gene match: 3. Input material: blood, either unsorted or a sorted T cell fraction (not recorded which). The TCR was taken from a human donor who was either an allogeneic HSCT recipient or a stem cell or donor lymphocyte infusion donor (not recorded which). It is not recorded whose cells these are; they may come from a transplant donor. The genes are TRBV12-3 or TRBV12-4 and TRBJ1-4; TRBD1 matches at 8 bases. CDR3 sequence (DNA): TGTGCCAGCAGGGCACAGGGGGCTAATGAAAAACTGTTTTTT. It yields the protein CASRAQGANEKLFF.